Shown below are 17 T cell receptor beta chains from a single sample sequenced in a study of blood T cell repertoires in COVID-19. TCRdb's table, derived via immunoSEQ multiplex PCR, lists solely in-frame clones and lacks some. In the table there are approximately 110,000 clones, 81% of which are singletons. The sequenced sample consisted of peripheral blood. Receptor source: a man in his forties or fifties with acute or convalescent COVID-19.

In DNA form, the CDR3 reads TGTGCCAGCAGCCTAGACCGTCTGAACACTGAAGCTTTCTTT. This sequence encodes CASSLDRLNTEAFF. The V and J genes are TRBV6-5 and TRBJ1-1; D call uncertain. CDR1 is MNHEY, CDR2 SVGAGI, per germline. The length of the CDR3 is 14 residues. Between the trimmed V and J ends, which lost 6 bases and 0 bases, there was a span of 11 bases.

This clone was observed a single time. J is TRBJ1-1 and V is TRBV5-1, with TRBD1 matching 7 bases. The CDR3 length is 14 residues. V was clipped by 0 bases and J by 8 bases; unmatched bases: 7. Germline CDR1 SGHRS, CDR2 YFSETQ. CDR3 loop: CASSLEAGGPEAFF. The CDR3 coding sequence is TGCGCCAGCAGCTTGGAGGCAGGGGGACCCGAAGCTTTCTTT.

Worth noting for this clone: One junction end does not reproduce the germline sequence, and a read error may be involved. Other DNA sequences of this sample code for an identical CDR3. The chain carries TRBV5-1 and TRBJ1-1; TRBD1 matches at 8 bases. The CDR3 extends over 12 amino acids. CDR1 and CDR2 (germline): SGHRS, YFSETQ. In DNA form, the CDR3 reads TGCGCCAGCCGGACAGGGAACACTGAGGCTTTCTTT. Translated, it gives CASRTGNTEAFF.

This clone was recorded a few times. CDR3 coding DNA: TGTGCCAGCAGCAAATACAGGGAAACTGAAGCTTTCTTT. Its protein product is CASSKYRETEAFF. V usage is TRBV3-1 (or the pseudogene TRBV3-2) and J usage is TRBJ1-1; TRBD1 is a possible D gene (6 bases). Trimming shortened V by 5 bases and J by 5 bases, and 12 bases separated the two germline ends. Germline V gene lookup returns CDR1 LGHDT and CDR2 YNNKEL (reference sequence). The CDR3 sequence is 13 residues long.

This clone was counted between two and nine times. V and J are TRBV5-4 and TRBJ1-6, with a possible D match to TRBD1 (5 bases). Germline CDR1 reads SGHNT; CDR2 reads YYREEE (reference sequence). This CDR3 is 19 amino acids long. Trimming cost V 1 base and J 9 bases, with 26 bases left between them. This CDR3 is CASSLCITLRDCLSSPLHF. The CDR3 nucleotides are TGTGCCAGCAGCTTGTGTATTACGCTGCGGGACTGCTTGTCTTCACCCCTCCACTTT.

The CDR3 DNA is TGTGCCAGCAGCTTAGAACACCAGCCCCAGCATTTT. It is translated as CASSLEHQPQHF. The gene calls are TRBV7-2 and TRBJ1-5, with D hard to call. The CDR3 has 12 amino acids. Germline CDR1 is SGHTA and CDR2 is FQGNSA. Trimming shortened V by 1 base and J by 7 bases, and 5 bases separated the two germline ends. The variable domain in full, completed from reference TRBV7-2 and TRBJ1-5, reads GAGVSQSPSNKVTEKGKDVELRCDPISGHTALYWYRQSLGQGLEFLIYFQGNSAPDKSGLPSDRFSAERTGGSVSTLTIQRTQQEDSAVYLCASSLEHQPQHFGDGTRLSIL.

The table lists this clone with many counts. The chain has TRBV19 and TRBJ2-2; weak D call: TRBD1 (7 bases). Germline V lookup: CDR1 LNHDA, CDR2 SQIVND (reference sequence). V was shortened by 8 bases and J by 4 bases, with 23 bases between the two germline ends. The CDR3 runs to 17 residues. CDR3 region: CASGIKFGQGGTGELFF. CDR3 nucleotide sequence: TGTGCCAGTGGAATTAAGTTCGGCCAGGGGGGCACCGGGGAGCTGTTTTTT.

V usage is TRBV19 and J usage is TRBJ1-5; D ambiguous. V shed 7 bases and J shed 9 bases, with 22 bases lying between them. CDR1 and CDR2 (germline): LNHDA, SQIVND (reference sequence). The CDR3 length is 15 residues. CDR3 protein: CASNREGSALAPQHF. CDR3 DNA sequence: TGTGCCAGTAATAGGGAGGGCAGCGCCTTGGCGCCCCAGCATTTT.

The chain links TRBV20-1 to TRBJ2-3; 11 bases agree with TRBD2. V was pared by 3 bases and J by 0 bases, with 5 bases of the junction left unmatched. Germline values: CDR1 DFQATT, CDR2 SNEGSKA (reference sequence). CDR3 size: 16 residues. CDR3 in DNA: TGCAGTGCTAGTGCTAGACTAGCGGGAAGCACAGATACGCAGTATTTT. Encoded protein: CSASARLAGSTDTQYF.

The rearrangement joins TRBV3-1 (or the pseudogene TRBV3-2) to TRBJ1-2; TRBD1 agrees at 8 bases. Germline loops: CDR1 LGHDT, CDR2 YNNKEL (reference sequence). The CDR3 runs 14 residues. V shed 5 bases and J 4 bases; nucleotides not matched to a gene: 6. The CDR3 loop reads CASSYGQGGYGYTF. The CDR3, as DNA: TGTGCCAGCAGCTACGGACAGGGTGGCTATGGCTACACCTTC.

J is TRBJ1-2 and V is TRBV5-1; 11 bases match TRBD1. Germline V gene data show CDR1 as SGHRS and CDR2 as YFSETQ. The CDR3 covers 14 residues. The trim removed 3 bases at V and 7 bases at J, leaving 5 bases unmatched. CDR3 nucleotide sequence: TGCGCCAGCAGCTCCGGGACAGGGGGTCTTGGCTACACCTTC. Translation gives CASSSGTGGLGYTF. Complete variable domain (other parts from reference TRBV5-1 and TRBJ1-2): KAGVTQTPRYLIKTRGQQVTLSCSPISGHRSVSWYQQTPGQGLQFLFEYFSETQRNKGNFPGRFSGRQFSNSRSEMNVSTLELGDSALYLCASSSGTGGLGYTFGSGTRLTVV.

This sequence joins TRBV6-1 and TRBJ1-5; D gene uncertain. Trimming removed 7 bases from V and 2 bases from J, with 9 bases in between. The germline CDR1 and CDR2 sequences are MNHNS and SASEGT. The CDR3 contains 13 residues. CDR3 in amino acids: CASNMRGNQPQHF. For the CDR3, the DNA is TGTGCCAGCAACATGAGGGGCAATCAGCCCCAGCATTTT.

The V and J genes are TRBV5-5 and TRBJ2-7, with 8 bases fitting TRBD1. CDR3 length: 14 amino acids. The V and J ends lost 6 bases and 0 bases, in that order; junction bases with no gene match: 5. CDR1 is SGHKS and CDR2 is YYEKEE in the germline V gene (reference sequence). The CDR3 reads CASNPGQVSYEQYF. CDR3 bases: TGTGCCAGCAACCCGGGACAGGTCTCCTACGAGCAGTACTTC.

This clone has only a few counts. The chain combines TRBV6-2 or TRBV6-3 with TRBJ2-7; 12 positions agree with TRBD2. Germline CDR1 MNHEY, CDR2 SVGEGT. CDR3 length: 16 residues. After removal of 6 bases from V and 3 bases from J, the junction contained 9 bases not matched to a gene. The CDR3 spells CASSSPSGGVLYEQYF. The DNA for the CDR3 is TGTGCCAGCAGCTCACCTAGCGGGGGGGTACTCTACGAGCAGTACTTC.

This clone was seen once. The J gene is TRBJ1-1, the V gene TRBV5-1; D is unclear. This CDR3 is built from 15 residues. CDR1 is SGHRS and CDR2 is YFSETQ in the germline V gene. V lost 0 bases to trimming and J lost 4 bases, with 13 bases between them. For the CDR3, the DNA is TGCGCCAGCAGCTTGGATCCCAGAGAGGGCACTGAAGCTTTCTTT. Translating gives CASSLDPREGTEAFF.

This chain joins TRBV7-9 and TRBJ1-2; 7 nucleotides align to TRBD1. Germline CDR1 SEHNR, CDR2 FQNEAQ (reference sequence). This CDR3 spans 12 amino acids. The V segment lost 4 bases and the J segment 8 bases; nucleotides outside the gene matches: 4. CDR3 DNA sequence: TGTGCCAGCAGCTCCAGACAGGGAGGCTACACCTTC. This encodes CASSSRQGGYTF.

The rearrangement links TRBV5-4 to TRBJ2-2, with 7 bases fitting TRBD2. The germline V gene has CDR1 SGHNT and CDR2 YYREEE (reference sequence). After removal of 0 bases from V and 1 base from J, the junction contained 6 bases not matched to a gene. CDR3 length equals 17 residues. CDR3 sequence reads: CASSLGWGGRNTGELFF. The CDR3, as DNA: TGTGCCAGCAGCTTGGGTTGGGGCGGGAGGAACACCGGGGAGCTGTTTTTT.